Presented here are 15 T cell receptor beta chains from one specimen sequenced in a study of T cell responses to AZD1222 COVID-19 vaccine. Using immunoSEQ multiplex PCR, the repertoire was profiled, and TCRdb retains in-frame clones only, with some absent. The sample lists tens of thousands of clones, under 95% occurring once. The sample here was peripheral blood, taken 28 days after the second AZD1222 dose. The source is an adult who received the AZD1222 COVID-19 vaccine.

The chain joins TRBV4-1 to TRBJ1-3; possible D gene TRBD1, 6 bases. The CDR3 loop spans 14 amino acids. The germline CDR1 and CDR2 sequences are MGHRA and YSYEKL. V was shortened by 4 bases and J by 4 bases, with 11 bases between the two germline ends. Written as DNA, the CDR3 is TGCGCCAGCAGCCTTCAGGGGTCGGGAAACACCATATATTTT. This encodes CASSLQGSGNTIYF.

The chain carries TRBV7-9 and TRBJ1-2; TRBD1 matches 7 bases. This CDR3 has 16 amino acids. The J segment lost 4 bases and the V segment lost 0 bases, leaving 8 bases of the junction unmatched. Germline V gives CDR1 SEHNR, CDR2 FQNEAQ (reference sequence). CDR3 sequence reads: CASSLARPTGAYGYTF. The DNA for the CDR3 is TGTGCCAGCAGCTTAGCACGCCCTACAGGGGCCTATGGCTACACCTTC.

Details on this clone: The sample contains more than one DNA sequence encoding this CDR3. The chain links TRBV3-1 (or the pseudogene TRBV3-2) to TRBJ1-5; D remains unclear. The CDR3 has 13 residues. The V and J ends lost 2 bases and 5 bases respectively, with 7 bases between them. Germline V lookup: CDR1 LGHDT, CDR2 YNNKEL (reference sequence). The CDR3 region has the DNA TGTGCCAGCAGCCAATTCCGGGATCAGCCCCAGCATTTT. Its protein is CASSQFRDQPQHF.

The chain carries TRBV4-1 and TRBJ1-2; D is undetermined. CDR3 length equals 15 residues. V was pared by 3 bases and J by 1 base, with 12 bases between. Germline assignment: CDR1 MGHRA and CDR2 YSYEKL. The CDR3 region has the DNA TGCGCCAGCAGCCACTCAACGACTGATAACTATGGCTACACCTTC. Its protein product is CASSHSTTDNYGYTF.

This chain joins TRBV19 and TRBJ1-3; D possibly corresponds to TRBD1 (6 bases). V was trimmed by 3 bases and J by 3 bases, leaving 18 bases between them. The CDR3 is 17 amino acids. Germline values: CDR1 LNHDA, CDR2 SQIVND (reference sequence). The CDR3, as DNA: TGTGCCAGTAGTATGGGGGCCCGTGGGTCTTTTGGAAACACCATATATTTT. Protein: CASSMGARGSFGNTIYF.

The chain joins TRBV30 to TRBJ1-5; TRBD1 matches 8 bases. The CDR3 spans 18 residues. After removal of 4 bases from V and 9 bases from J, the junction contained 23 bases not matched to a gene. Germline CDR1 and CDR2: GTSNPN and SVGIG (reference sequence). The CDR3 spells CAWTPGQATSWVRRPQHF. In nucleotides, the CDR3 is TGTGCCTGGACCCCGGGACAGGCTACCTCCTGGGTACGCCGGCCCCAGCATTTT.

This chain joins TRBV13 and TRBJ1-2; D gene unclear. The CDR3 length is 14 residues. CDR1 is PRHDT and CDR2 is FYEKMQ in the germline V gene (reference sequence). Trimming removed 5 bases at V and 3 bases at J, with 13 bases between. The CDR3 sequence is CASSPPWPDYGYTF. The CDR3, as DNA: TGTGCCAGCAGCCCCCCCTGGCCCGACTATGGCTACACCTTC.

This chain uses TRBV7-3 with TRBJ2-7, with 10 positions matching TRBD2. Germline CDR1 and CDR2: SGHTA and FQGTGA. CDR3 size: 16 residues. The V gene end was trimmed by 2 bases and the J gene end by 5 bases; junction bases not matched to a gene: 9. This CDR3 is CASSLGSRTSGDEQYF. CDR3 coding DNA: TGTGCCAGCAGCTTAGGGAGTCGGACTAGCGGCGACGAGCAGTACTTC.

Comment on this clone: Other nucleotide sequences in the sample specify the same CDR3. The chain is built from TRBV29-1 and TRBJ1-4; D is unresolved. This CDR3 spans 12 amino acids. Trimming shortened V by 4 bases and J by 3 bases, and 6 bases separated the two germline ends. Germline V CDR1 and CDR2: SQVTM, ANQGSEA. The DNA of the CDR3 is TGCAGCGTTGGACGGGCTAATGAAAAACTGTTTTTT. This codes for CSVGRANEKLFF. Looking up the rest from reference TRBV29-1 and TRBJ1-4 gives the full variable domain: SAVISQKPSRDICQRGTSLTIQCQVDSQVTMMFWYRQQPGQSLTLIATANQGSEATYESGFVIDKFPISRPNLTFSTLTVSNMSPEDSSIYLCSVGRANEKLFFGSGTQLSVL.

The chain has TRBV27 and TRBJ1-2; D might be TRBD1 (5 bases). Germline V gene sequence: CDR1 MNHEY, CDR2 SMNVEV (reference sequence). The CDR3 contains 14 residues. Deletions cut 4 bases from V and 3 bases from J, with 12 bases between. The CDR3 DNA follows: TGTGCCAGCAGTTCGCTGGGAGGGGACTATGGCTACACCTTC. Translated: CASSSLGGDYGYTF.

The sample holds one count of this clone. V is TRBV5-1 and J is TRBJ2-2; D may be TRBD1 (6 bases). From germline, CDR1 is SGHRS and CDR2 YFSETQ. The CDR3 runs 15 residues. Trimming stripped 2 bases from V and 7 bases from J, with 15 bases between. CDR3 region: CASSFTTGSFGELFF. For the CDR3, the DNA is TGCGCCAGCAGCTTCACTACAGGGAGTTTCGGGGAGCTGTTTTTT.

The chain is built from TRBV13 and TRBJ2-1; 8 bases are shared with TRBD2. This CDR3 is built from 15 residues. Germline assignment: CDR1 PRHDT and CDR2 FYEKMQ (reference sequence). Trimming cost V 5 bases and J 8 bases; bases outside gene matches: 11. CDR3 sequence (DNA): TGTGCCAGCAGCCCCCGAGCGGGAGTAAGGGATGAGCAGTTCTTC. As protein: CASSPRAGVRDEQFF.

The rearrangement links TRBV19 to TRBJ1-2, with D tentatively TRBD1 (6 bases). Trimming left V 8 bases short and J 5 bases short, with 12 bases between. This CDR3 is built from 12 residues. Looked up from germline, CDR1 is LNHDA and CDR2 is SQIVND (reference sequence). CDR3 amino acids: CASSPGQYGYTF. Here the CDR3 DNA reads TGTGCCAGTTCCCCAGGACAGTATGGCTACACCTTC.

DNA for the CDR3: TGTGCCAGCAGTGCCCCCGGGACAGGGGGCGGAAAACTGTTTTTT. Translated, it gives CASSAPGTGGGKLFF. The rearrangement links TRBV25-1 to TRBJ1-4, with 12 bases that match TRBD1. Losses at the gene ends were 4 bases for V and 10 bases for J; bases not matched to a gene: 7. Germline lookup yields CDR1 MGHDK and CDR2 SYGVNS. The CDR3 is 15 residues long.

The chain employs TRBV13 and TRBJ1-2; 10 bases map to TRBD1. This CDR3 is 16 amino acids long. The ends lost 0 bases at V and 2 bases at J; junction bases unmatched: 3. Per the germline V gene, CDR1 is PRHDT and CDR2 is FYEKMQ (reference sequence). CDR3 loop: CASSLGRGQGNYGYTF. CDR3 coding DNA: TGTGCCAGCAGCTTAGGCCGGGGACAGGGGAACTATGGCTACACCTTC.